Following are 8 T cell receptor beta chains from one sample sequenced in a study of cytomegalovirus exposure and HLA in healthy donors. A multiplex PCR was run with 60 Vbeta primers and 13 Jbeta primers. Libraries were prepared by immunoSEQ multiplex PCR; TCRdb keeps only in-frame clonotypes and omits some of them. The sample lists some 89,000 clones; roughly 76% were seen once. Sequenced sample: PBMCs. These receptors all stem from a woman in her 30s in good health and CMV-seronegative.

Remarks on this clone: The junction shows a germline mismatch at one end, possibly a read error. The chain joins TRBV7-9 to TRBJ1-3, with D uncertain. The CDR3 totals 16 residues. CDR1 is SEHNR, CDR2 FQNEAQ, per germline (reference sequence). The CDR3 bases are TGTTCCAGCAGCTTAGCGGGGAGTATAACAGGAAACACCATATATTTT. It encodes CSSSLAGSITGNTIYF.

The chain is built from TRBV7-9 and TRBJ1-1; D not certain. The V and J ends lost 5 bases and 3 bases respectively, with 10 bases between them. This CDR3 is built from 13 residues. Germline assignment: CDR1 SEHNR and CDR2 FQNEAQ (reference sequence). For the CDR3, the DNA is TGTGCCAGCAGCCCCGGGGTGGACACTGAAGCTTTCTTT. Encoded protein: CASSPGVDTEAFF.

The chain links TRBV6-5 to TRBJ1-4, with 9 bases identical to TRBD1. The CDR3 sequence is 14 residues long. CDR1 and CDR2 (germline): MNHEY, SVGAGI. V lost 4 bases and J lost 5; bases outside the gene matches: 2. The CDR3, as DNA: TGTGCCAGCAGTTCCGGGACAGGGAATGAAAAACTGTTTTTT. Protein: CASSSGTGNEKLFF.

The J gene is TRBJ1-1, the V gene TRBV5-1; no clear D. The CDR3 is 14 residues long. Trimming stripped 3 bases from V and 1 base from J, with 10 bases between. Germline-derived CDR1 and CDR2 are SGHRS and YFSETQ. This CDR3 reads CASSWGGGNTEAFF. The CDR3 DNA reads TGCGCCAGCAGCTGGGGTGGAGGGAACACTGAAGCTTTCTTT.

In regard to this clone: Other DNA sequences from this sample encode an identical CDR3 as well. The J gene is TRBJ2-2, the V gene TRBV5-1; 7 bases fit TRBD2. The germline gives CDR1 SGHRS, CDR2 YFSETQ. The CDR3 sequence is 14 residues long. The trim removed 5 bases at V and 0 bases at J, leaving 1 base unmatched. In DNA, the CDR3 is TGCGCCAGCAGGCTAGCGGCGAACACCGGGGAGCTGTTTTTT. Translated, it gives CASRLAANTGELFF.

CDR3 nucleotides: TGTGCCAGCAGCGTACAAGGGGGCAGCTACGAGCAGTACTTC. Encoded protein: CASSVQGGSYEQYF. This chain links TRBV9 with TRBJ2-7, with 7 bases aligning to TRBD1. Germline assignment: CDR1 SGDLS and CDR2 YYNGEE. The junction had 4 bases not matched to a gene; V was cut back by 1 base and J by 3 bases. The CDR3 totals 14 residues.

This clone showed up just once. One end of the junction fails to match germline, which may point to a read error. The CDR3, as DNA: TGCGCCACGGTAGCGGGAGCCCGAACCTACAATGAGCAGTTCTTC. Residues: CATVAGARTYNEQFF. The V call is TRBV6-1, the J call TRBJ2-1, with 9 bases that match TRBD2. Looked up from germline, CDR1 is MNHNS and CDR2 is SASEGT. The CDR3 is made up of 15 amino acids.

The rearrangement uses TRBV30 and TRBJ1-5; maybe TRBD1 (5 bases). V was pared by 0 bases and J by 7 bases, with 10 bases between. CDR3 length equals 13 residues. Per the germline V gene, CDR1 is GTSNPN and CDR2 is SVGIG (reference sequence). CDR3 loop: CAWSVQDAQPQHF. The CDR3 DNA sequence: TGTGCCTGGAGTGTACAGGATGCCCAGCCCCAGCATTTT.